The entry below gives a single T cell receptor beta chain sequence along with its context. Method: immunoSEQ multiplex PCR; TCRdb's copy keeps in-frame clones and lacks some. Of approximately 150,000 clones in the sample, about 90% were seen once. This record comes from a study of blood T cell repertoires in COVID-19. Across the whole study: Acute and convalescent COVID-19 specimens originated in the United States, Italy and Spain. PBMCs, B-cell-depleted T cells, or T cells were the source of the cDNA or gDNA that made up the material.

CDR3 length: 13 amino acids. CDR1 is SGDLS, CDR2 YYNGEE, per germline. V was clipped by 2 bases and J by 5 bases, with 10 bases between them. The sequenced sample was peripheral blood. This chain links TRBV9 with TRBJ2-5, with D possibly matching TRBD1 (5 bases). This receptor was taken from a man aged 45-65 years who had recovered from COVID-19. DNA of the CDR3: TGTGCCAGCAGCGTCTCAGGGTCTGAGACCCAGTACTTC. It specifies CASSVSGSETQYF.